A single sample gave rise to the 15 T cell receptor beta chains below, sequenced in a study of PD-1 blockade in classical Hodgkin lymphoma. Relapse after autologous stem cell transplantation occurred in every patient, and brentuximab vedotin exposure varied. Data came from immunoSEQ multiplex PCR; TCRdb stores just in-frame clones and leaves some out. The data contain over 25,000 clones, less than 80% of them singletons. Material: peripheral blood mononuclear cells (PBMCs), obtained before the second cycle of nivolumab. These receptors all stem from a human donor with classical Hodgkin lymphoma.

This CDR3 is CASSLDSPSYEQYF. The DNA of the CDR3 is TGCGCCAGCAGCTTAGACAGCCCGTCCTACGAGCAGTACTTC. V is TRBV5-1 and J is TRBJ2-7; tentatively, D is TRBD1 (5 bases). Germline CDR1 SGHRS, CDR2 YFSETQ. This CDR3 spans 14 amino acids. The ends were cut back, 2 bases at V and 1 base at J, with 10 bases in the middle.

The rearrangement joins TRBV5-6 to TRBJ1-1; D is ambiguous. The CDR3 sequence is 13 residues long. V dropped 0 bases and J dropped 8 bases, with 11 bases sitting between them. Germline loops: CDR1 SGHDT, CDR2 YYEEEE. The CDR3 bases are TGTGCCAGCAGCTTGGGGCGGGGAAACGAAGCTTTCTTT. Translation gives CASSLGRGNEAFF.

The table lists this clone with a few counts. The V call is TRBV27, the J call TRBJ1-6; TRBD1 matches 9 bases. This CDR3 contains 15 residues. From germline, CDR1 is MNHEY and CDR2 SMNVEV (reference sequence). Losses at the gene ends were 7 bases for V and 6 bases for J; bases not matched to a gene: 7. For the CDR3, the DNA is TGTGCCAGCACCCGGACAGGGGTGGGTAATTCACCCCTCCACTTT. Translating it yields CASTRTGVGNSPLHF.

V gene TRBV5-6 combines with J gene TRBJ1-1, with D perhaps matching TRBD1 (6 bases). The V and J ends lost 3 bases and 1 base respectively, with 13 bases between them. Germline CDR1 and CDR2: SGHDT and YYEEEE. The CDR3 sequence is 15 residues long. Here the CDR3 reads CASSYTGQGNTEAFF. The CDR3, as DNA: TGTGCCAGCAGCTATACAGGGCAGGGGAACACTGAAGCTTTCTTT.

This sequence joins TRBV5-1 and TRBJ1-1, with a weak D call TRBD1 (6 bases). This CDR3 is 15 amino acids long. Between the trimmed V and J ends, which lost 3 bases and 2 bases, there was a span of 14 bases. Per germline, CDR1 SGHRS and CDR2 YFSETQ. Here the CDR3 DNA reads TGCGCCAGCAGCTCTTCGACAGGAGTCAACACTGAAGCTTTCTTT. Amino acids: CASSSSTGVNTEAFF.

The chain uses TRBV5-1 and TRBJ1-1, with D possibly being TRBD1 (5 bases). The CDR3 covers 15 residues. V was trimmed by 3 bases and J by 3 bases, leaving 15 bases between them. CDR1 is SGHRS, CDR2 YFSETQ, per germline. The CDR3 protein is CASSSGPAVYTEAFF. Written as DNA, the CDR3 is TGCGCCAGCAGCTCAGGGCCCGCCGTTTACACTGAAGCTTTCTTT.

J is TRBJ1-1 and V is TRBV4-3; D is unresolved. Germline CDR1 and CDR2: LGHNA and YSLEER. The CDR3 extends over 14 amino acids. V shed 1 base and J shed 3 bases, with 9 bases lying between them. CDR3 in DNA: TGCGCCAGCAGCCAAGGGACGTCGGACACTGAAGCTTTCTTT. This gives the protein CASSQGTSDTEAFF.

A note on this clone: With a much larger clone just one base away, this may be a read error. V usage is TRBV5-1 and J usage is TRBJ1-2, with TRBD1 matching over 7 bases. V lost 0 bases to trimming and J lost 4 bases; unmatched junction nucleotides: 6. CDR3 length: 15 amino acids. The V gene's germline CDR1 is SGHRS and CDR2 YFSETQ. CDR3: CASSLDPGQIYGYTF. Here the CDR3 DNA reads TGCGCCAGCAGCTTGGACCCGGGACAGATCTATGGCTACACCTTC.

The J gene is TRBJ1-2, the V gene TRBV6-5; a weak D match, TRBD1 (5 bases). V lost 0 bases to trimming and J lost 3 bases, with 11 bases between them. This CDR3 region has 15 residues. The V gene's germline CDR1 is MNHEY and CDR2 SVGAGI. The CDR3 coding sequence is TGTGCCAGCAGTTACTCAGGGATGGGGGACTATGGCTACACCTTC. Protein sequence: CASSYSGMGDYGYTF.

For the CDR3, the DNA is TGTGCCAGTAGGATGAACTCTGGGGCCAACGTCCTGACTTTC. Amino acid sequence: CASRMNSGANVLTF. The chain couples TRBV19 to TRBJ2-6; no reliable D call. Looked up from germline, CDR1 is LNHDA and CDR2 is SQIVND (reference sequence). V lost 6 bases and J 0 bases, leaving 6 bases between the germline ends. This CDR3 spans 14 amino acids. Using reference TRBV19 and TRBJ2-6 for the parts outside the CDR3, the full variable domain is DGGITQSPKYLFRKEGQNVTLSCEQNLNHDAMYWYRQDPGQGLRLIYYSQIVNDFQKGDIAEGYSVSREKKESFPLTVTSAQKNPTAFYLCASRMNSGANVLTFGAGSRLTVL.

The V call is TRBV28, the J call TRBJ1-5; D not certain. V was cut by 7 bases and J by 3 bases, with 13 bases left in between. CDR1 and CDR2 from the germline V gene are MDHEN and SYDVKM. The CDR3 is 14 amino acids. The CDR3 loop reads CASNFVGYNQPQHF. CDR3 DNA sequence: TGTGCCAGCAACTTTGTGGGTTACAATCAGCCCCAGCATTTT.

The rearrangement uses TRBV11-3 and TRBJ2-2, with 9 bases fitting TRBD1. This CDR3 contains 14 residues. Looked up from germline, CDR1 is SGHNT and CDR2 is YENEEA. V lost 3 bases to trimming and J lost 5 bases; unmatched junction nucleotides: 1. CDR3 in amino acids: CASSLTGGTGELFF. DNA for the CDR3: TGTGCCAGCAGCTTGACAGGGGGTACCGGGGAGCTGTTTTTT.

The chain uses TRBV19 and TRBJ1-1, with D tentatively TRBD1 (5 bases). Germline V gene sequence: CDR1 LNHDA, CDR2 SQIVND (reference sequence). The CDR3 has 18 residues. The V end lost 5 bases, the J end lost 3 bases, and 25 bases lay between the germline ends. Written as DNA, the CDR3 is TGTGCCAGTAGTCTCCCTCGGGGCCGAACCTGGATACACACTGAAGCTTTCTTT. It translates to CASSLPRGRTWIHTEAFF.

This clone is medium-sized within its sample. This sequence joins TRBV7-9 and TRBJ1-2, with unresolved D. The CDR3 totals 11 residues. Germline assignment: CDR1 SEHNR and CDR2 FQNEAQ (reference sequence). V lost 5 bases and J lost 5, with 6 bases in between. The CDR3 sequence is CASSPGYGYTF. The CDR3 DNA follows: TGTGCCAGCAGCCCGGGTTATGGCTACACCTTC.

The rearrangement links TRBV28 to TRBJ2-5; the D gene could be TRBD1 or TRBD2 (5 bases each). The CDR3 runs to 13 residues. V was shortened by 3 bases and J by 2 bases, with 7 bases between the two germline ends. The germline V gene has CDR1 MDHEN and CDR2 SYDVKM. Here the CDR3 DNA reads TGTGCCAGCAGTTTCGGGGCACAAGAGACCCAGTACTTC. It encodes CASSFGAQETQYF.